This TCR beta chain was sequenced for a study of T cells in Graves' hyperthyroidism and ophthalmopathy (dated by TCRdb to between 2018 and 2020). Context from the whole study: Peripheral blood was sampled at the time of initial diagnosis, prior to any treatment. In addition, the study compared T-cell repertoires in thyroid tissue and in blood from six Graves' hyperthyroidism patients. The 100 or so discovery patients were divided at random into training and test sets in a 7:3 ratio. The paper reports TCR Vbeta CDR3 sequencing of some 140 peripheral blood samples: 43 ophthalmopathy, roughly 74 hyperthyroidism and about 17 progressor patients. After sampling, hyperthyroidism patients received methimazole starting at 30 mg daily, and ophthalmopathy patients received high-dose intravenous methylprednisolone. An independent validation cohort of 18 to 20 hyperthyroidism patients and 15 or so patients who later progressed to ophthalmopathy tested prospective prediction of ophthalmopathy. To identify distinguishing TCR V-J signatures, a discovery cohort of around 100 patients was used, comprising some 43 with Graves' ophthalmopathy and around 60 with stable Graves' hyperthyroidism. The research as a whole found: In cross-validation, a model built on a 13 V-J signature told ophthalmopathy apart from stable hyperthyroidism with approximately 90% sensitivity and roughly 81% specificity, and in testing the same model reached 80%/75%. Sample size was not statistically predetermined, and investigators were not blinded to group allocation. In validation, the model predicted progression to ophthalmopathy with approximately 71% sensitivity and approximately 74% specificity, a median of 6.5 months before onset. Blood samples also contained most of the expanded thyroid clonotypes (frequency above 0.001), which suggests that blood repertoires may reflect thyroid immune responses.

The germline V gene (reference sequence) specifies SEHNR as CDR1 and FQNEAQ as CDR2. V is pruned by 5 bases and J by 4 bases, leaving 10 bases of the junction without a gene match. From its cysteine to its phenylalanine, the CDR3 spans 16 amino acids. CDR3 DNA is the only sequence kept; it has 48 bases, read in frame from the first base. Stable Graves' hyperthyroidism was defined as the absence of progression to ophthalmopathy over 18 months of follow-up. Hyperthyroidism patients were newly diagnosed, with disease duration under 2 months, and aged 18 to 65 years. Any patient with an uncontrolled infection, another autoimmune disease, pregnancy or lactation was excluded. Diagnoses were established on the basis of clinical symptoms, serum thyroxine and TRAb, thyroid ultrasound, and orbital computed tomography. PBMCs were separated from 8 to 10 ml of fresh peripheral blood using Ficoll-Paque density gradient centrifugation. Total RNA was extracted with Trizol reagent, and quality was checked on an Agilent 2100 Bioanalyzer.

Amplification of TCR beta CDR3 regions was carried out from RNA transcripts. The first round of RT-PCR for the TCR CDR3 was performed with the HTBI primer set and the Qiagen OneStep RT-PCR kit. Libraries were constructed in a second round of multiplex PCR, after which size selection and purification were performed. Paired-end sequencing of the libraries was performed with 100 bp reads on an Illumina HiSeq2000. In the source study's methods: SOAPnuke was used to process the raw data, throwing out any read that contained adapters or uncalled bases, had a mean Phred below 15, or lacked an exact constant-primer or identifier match. High-quality paired reads were merged using COPE v1.2.5, and each unique nucleotide sequence was defined as a clonotype. MiTCR v1.1 was used to align clonotypes to the IMGT TRBV, TRBD and TRBJ reference segments. Only V-J combinations with frequency above 0.0001, covering roughly 99% of repertoires, were analysed. The TCS score was defined as the ratio of F50 (clonal expansion) to E x V (chaos), calculated using BLOSUM62-based TCRdist between CDR3 peptides within each V-J. Welch's t-statistics and random forest reduced 514 V-J features to around 14, which were used in a naive Bayes classifier (R e1071). The similarity between thyroid and blood repertoires was quantified using the Morisita-Horn index. TCRdb applied fastp at Q25 and MiXCR to the public reads, then kept only in-frame beta chains. All rows with the same CDR3 protein become a single entry with the most common DNA and genes. The V and J calls come from TCRdb's annotation, not from the publication. The table for this sample lists about 840,000 distinct CDR3 sequences; roughly 40% of them were counted only once. The ten largest clones represent around 9.3% of the sample.

In this sample, this clonotype turned up a few times. This clone's antigen is unknown. Base quality data are lacking; no much larger clone is found one base away. This receptor was taken from a young man with Graves' hyperthyroidism. The chain joins TRBV7-9 to TRBJ1-1; a stretch of 10 junction bases matches TRBD1. Sequencing was done on a sample of blood. This receptor has the CDR3 CASSPPGGQGLTEAFF. The nucleotide sequence is given as TGTGCCAGCAGCCCCCCGGGGGGACAGGGGCTCACTGAAGCTTTCTTT.